This is a list of T cell receptor beta chains from one sample in a study of blood T cell repertoires in COVID-19. Assay: immunoSEQ multiplex PCR; the TCRdb copy retains only in-frame clones and omits some. The data show 200,000 to 250,000 clones, approximately 84% seen once. The specimen was peripheral blood. These receptors originate from a woman aged 55-69 years with acute or convalescent COVID-19. Both conserved end residues are part of each CDR3. Each record gives: CDR3 DNA, CDR3 protein, J gene, V gene, clone size, D gene. D genes are given only for firm matches. The size of a clone is reported for some rows only, either as once, few or many, or as a class for expanded clones.

CDR3nt: TGTGCCAGCTCACCCCCCGGAGCGAGTGAAAAACTGTTTTTT
CDR3aa: CASSPPGASEKLFF
j_gene: TRBJ1-4
v_gene: TRBV18
abundance: NA
d_gene: NA

CDR3nt: TGTGCCACCAGCAGTAGGACTAGCGCCCTCAATGAGCAGTTCTTC
CDR3aa: CATSSRTSALNEQFF
j_gene: TRBJ2-1
v_gene: TRBV15
abundance: NA
d_gene: TRBD2

CDR3nt: TGCGCCAGCAGCTTCGAGGGGAACACTGAAGCTTTCTTT
CDR3aa: CASSFEGNTEAFF
j_gene: TRBJ1-1
v_gene: TRBV5-1
abundance: once
d_gene: NA

CDR3nt: TGTGCCAGCAGCTTGGCCGGGGGGCGAACTGAAGCTTTCTTT
CDR3aa: CASSLAGGRTEAFF
j_gene: TRBJ1-1
v_gene: TRBV5-4
abundance: once
d_gene: NA

CDR3nt: TGTGCCAGCTCACCACTAGGGACACATGAGCAGTTCTTC
CDR3aa: CASSPLGTHEQFF
j_gene: TRBJ2-1
v_gene: TRBV18
abundance: NA
d_gene: NA

CDR3nt: TGTGCCAGCAGCTTAATGGCCGGGGGTCTCACAGATACGCAGTATTTT
CDR3aa: CASSLMAGGLTDTQYF
j_gene: TRBJ2-3
v_gene: TRBV11-2
abundance: many
d_gene: NA

CDR3nt: TGTGCCAGCAGCTGGCAGGGAAATGAAAAACTGTTTTTT
CDR3aa: CASSWQGNEKLFF
j_gene: TRBJ1-4
v_gene: TRBV5-6
abundance: once
d_gene: NA

CDR3nt: TGTGCCAGCAGCGTAGGCGTCGGGACAGGGGGTGGCGAGCAGTACTTC
CDR3aa: CASSVGVGTGGGEQYF
j_gene: TRBJ2-7
v_gene: TRBV9
abundance: NA
d_gene: TRBD1

CDR3nt: TGTGCCAGCAGTGCCCCTGGTAGGGAGTTGGCTTCACCCCTCCACTTT
CDR3aa: CASSAPGRELASPLHF
j_gene: TRBJ1-6
v_gene: TRBV28
abundance: NA
d_gene: NA

CDR3nt: TGTGCCAGCAGACCAAACAGGAACACTGAAGCTTTCTTT
CDR3aa: CASRPNRNTEAFF
j_gene: TRBJ1-1
v_gene: TRBV7-2
abundance: NA
d_gene: NA

CDR3nt: TGCAGTGCTAGTTCCGGTGCGGGACGCAGCTCTGGGGCCAACGTCCTGACTTTC
CDR3aa: CSASSGAGRSSGANVLTF
j_gene: TRBJ2-6
v_gene: TRBV20-1
abundance: NA
d_gene: NA

CDR3nt: TGCGCCAGCAGCTTGGGGCCGACGGGGAATGAGCAGTTCTTC
CDR3aa: CASSLGPTGNEQFF
j_gene: TRBJ2-1
v_gene: TRBV5-1
abundance: once
d_gene: NA

CDR3nt: TGTGCCAGCTCAGGACAGACCACTGAAGCTTTCTTT
CDR3aa: CASSGQTTEAFF
j_gene: TRBJ1-1
v_gene: TRBV6-6
abundance: once
d_gene: NA

CDR3nt: TGTGCTAGCAGCTCGGGGCTAGCGGGGGAGCAGTACTTC
CDR3aa: CASSSGLAGEQYF
j_gene: TRBJ2-7
v_gene: TRBV7-7
abundance: NA
d_gene: TRBD2

CDR3nt: TGTGCCACCAGCAGAGAAGGTATTAGGGGGTCCAATGAGCAGTTCTTC
CDR3aa: CATSREGIRGSNEQFF
j_gene: TRBJ2-1
v_gene: TRBV15
abundance: few
d_gene: NA

CDR3nt: TGTGCCAGCACCAACGACAGGGGCTATGGCTACACCTTC
CDR3aa: CASTNDRGYGYTF
j_gene: TRBJ1-2
v_gene: TRBV6-6
abundance: NA
d_gene: TRBD1

CDR3nt: TGTGCCACCAGTGACGGGGGGCACTACGAGCAGTACTTC
CDR3aa: CATSDGGHYEQYF
j_gene: TRBJ2-7
v_gene: TRBV24-1
abundance: NA
d_gene: NA

CDR3nt: TGTGCCAGCAGAGACTCCGGGAGGAGGGGAGGCTACACCTTC
CDR3aa: CASRDSGRRGGYTF
j_gene: TRBJ1-2
v_gene: TRBV6-5
abundance: NA
d_gene: NA

CDR3nt: TGTGCCAGCAGCTTGGAGGGGAACACTGAAGCTTTCTTT
CDR3aa: CASSLEGNTEAFF
j_gene: TRBJ1-1
v_gene: TRBV7-9
abundance: NA
d_gene: NA

CDR3nt: TGTGCCAGCATGCTGTTCGGGACAGCTAATGAAAAACTGTTTTTT
CDR3aa: CASMLFGTANEKLFF
j_gene: TRBJ1-4
v_gene: TRBV27
abundance: NA
d_gene: TRBD1

CDR3nt: TGTGCCAGCAGTCAAAAAGGGGGCCCCGAAGCTTTCTTT
CDR3aa: CASSQKGGPEAFF
j_gene: TRBJ1-1
v_gene: TRBV12-3/TRBV12-4
abundance: NA
d_gene: TRBD1

CDR3nt: TGCGCCAGCAGCCAAGGCCGGGGGACCTACGAGCAGTACTTC
CDR3aa: CASSQGRGTYEQYF
j_gene: TRBJ2-7
v_gene: TRBV4-3
abundance: NA
d_gene: NA

CDR3nt: TGTGCCATCAGCCCTACGACAGAAAGCGAAAACTATGGCTACACCTTC
CDR3aa: CAISPTTESENYGYTF
j_gene: TRBJ1-2
v_gene: TRBV10-3
abundance: NA
d_gene: NA

CDR3nt: TGTGCCAGCAGCCTAGACAGGGGAGAGACCCAGTACTTC
CDR3aa: CASSLDRGETQYF
j_gene: TRBJ2-5
v_gene: TRBV7-6
abundance: NA
d_gene: TRBD1

CDR3nt: TGTGCCAGCAGTGCGGACAGCCCCAGATCTGGAAACACCATATATTTT
CDR3aa: CASSADSPRSGNTIYF
j_gene: TRBJ1-3
v_gene: TRBV2
abundance: once
d_gene: NA

CDR3nt: TGTGCCAGCAGCCCCGGGGGGGCAGGCTCTGGAAACACCATATATTTT
CDR3aa: CASSPGGAGSGNTIYF
j_gene: TRBJ1-3
v_gene: TRBV5-6
abundance: NA
d_gene: NA

CDR3nt: TGCAGCGTTGGCAACAGGGGCAATCAGCCCCAGCATTTT
CDR3aa: CSVGNRGNQPQHF
j_gene: TRBJ1-5
v_gene: TRBV29-1
abundance: NA
d_gene: NA

CDR3nt: TGCGCCAGCAGCCAAGAGTGGGTACAGGGTTTGAACTATGGCTACACCTTC
CDR3aa: CASSQEWVQGLNYGYTF
j_gene: TRBJ1-2
v_gene: TRBV4-1
abundance: NA
d_gene: NA